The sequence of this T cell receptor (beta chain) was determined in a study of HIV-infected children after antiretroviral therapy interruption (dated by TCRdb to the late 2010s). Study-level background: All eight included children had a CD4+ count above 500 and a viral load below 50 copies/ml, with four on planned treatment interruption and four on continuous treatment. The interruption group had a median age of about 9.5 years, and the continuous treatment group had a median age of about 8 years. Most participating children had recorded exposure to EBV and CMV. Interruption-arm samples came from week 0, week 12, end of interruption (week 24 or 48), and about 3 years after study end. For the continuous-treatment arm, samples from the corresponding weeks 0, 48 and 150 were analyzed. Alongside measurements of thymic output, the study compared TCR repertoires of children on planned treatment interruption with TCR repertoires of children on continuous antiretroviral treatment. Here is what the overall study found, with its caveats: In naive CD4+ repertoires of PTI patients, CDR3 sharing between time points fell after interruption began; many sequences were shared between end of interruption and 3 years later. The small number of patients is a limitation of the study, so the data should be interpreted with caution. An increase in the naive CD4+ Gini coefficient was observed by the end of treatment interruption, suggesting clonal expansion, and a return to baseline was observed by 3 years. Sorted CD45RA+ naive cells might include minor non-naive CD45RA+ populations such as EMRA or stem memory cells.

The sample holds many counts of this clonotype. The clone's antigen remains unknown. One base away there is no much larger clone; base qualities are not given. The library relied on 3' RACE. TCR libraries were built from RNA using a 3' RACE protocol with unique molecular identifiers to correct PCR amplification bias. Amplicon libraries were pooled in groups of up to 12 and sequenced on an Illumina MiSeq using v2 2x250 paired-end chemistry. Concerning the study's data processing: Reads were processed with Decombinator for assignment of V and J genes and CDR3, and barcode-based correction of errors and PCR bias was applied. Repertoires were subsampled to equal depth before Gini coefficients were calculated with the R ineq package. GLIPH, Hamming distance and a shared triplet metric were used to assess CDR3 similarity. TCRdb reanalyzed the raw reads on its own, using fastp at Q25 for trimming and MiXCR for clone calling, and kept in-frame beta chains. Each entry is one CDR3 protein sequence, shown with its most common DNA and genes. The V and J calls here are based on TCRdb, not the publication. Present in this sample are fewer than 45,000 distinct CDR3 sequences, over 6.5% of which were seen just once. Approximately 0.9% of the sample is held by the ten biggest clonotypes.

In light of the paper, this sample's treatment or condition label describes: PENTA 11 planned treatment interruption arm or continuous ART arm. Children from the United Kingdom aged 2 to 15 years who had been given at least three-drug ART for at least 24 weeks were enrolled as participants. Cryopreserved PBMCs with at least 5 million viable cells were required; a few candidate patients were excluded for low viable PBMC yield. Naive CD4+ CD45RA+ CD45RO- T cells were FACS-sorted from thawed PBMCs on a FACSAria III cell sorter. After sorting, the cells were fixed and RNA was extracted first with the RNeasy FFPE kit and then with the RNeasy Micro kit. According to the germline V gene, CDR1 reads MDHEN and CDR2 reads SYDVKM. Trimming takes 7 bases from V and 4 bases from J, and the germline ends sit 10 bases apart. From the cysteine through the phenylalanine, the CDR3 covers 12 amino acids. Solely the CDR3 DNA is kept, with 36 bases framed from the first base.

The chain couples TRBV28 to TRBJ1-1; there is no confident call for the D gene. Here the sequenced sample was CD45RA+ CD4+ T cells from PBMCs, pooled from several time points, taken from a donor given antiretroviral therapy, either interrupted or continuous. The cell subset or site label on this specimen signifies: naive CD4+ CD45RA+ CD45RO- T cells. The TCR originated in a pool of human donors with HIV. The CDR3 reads CASTPLGTEAFF. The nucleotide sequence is TGTGCCAGCACTCCCCTCGGCACTGAAGCTTTCTTT.